This TCR beta chain was captured in a study of Graves' ophthalmopathy and Graves' hyperthyroidism. This clonotype was recorded many times. What it recognizes is unknown. RNA transcripts yielded amplified TCR beta CDR3 regions. HTBI primers were employed in first-round RT-PCR, then a second-round multiplex PCR followed. In TCRdb, the multiplex PCR reads were re-called with MiXCR into one record per CDR3 protein. The table lists around 1.1 million distinct CDR3 sequences, 36% of them singletons. The CDR3 runs 14 residues. V was cut by 0 bases and J by 5 bases, with 11 bases left in between. CDR1 is SGHTA, CDR2 FQGNSA, per germline. Study conclusions and caveats: Most clonotypes expanded in thyroid above 0.001 frequency were present in blood too.

The sequenced sample consisted of peripheral blood or thyroid tissue (not recorded which). The chain employs TRBV7-2 and TRBJ2-7, with no clear D. The clonotype was recovered from an adult man with Graves' hyperthyroidism. The CDR3 here is CASSLARVGNEQYF. The CDR3 coding sequence is TGTGCCAGCAGCTTAGCGAGAGTAGGAAACGAGCAGTACTTC. The whole variable domain, filled in from reference TRBV7-2 and TRBJ2-7, reads GAGVSQSPSNKVTEKGKDVELRCDPISGHTALYWYRQSLGQGLEFLIYFQGNSAPDKSGLPSDRFSAERTGGSVSTLTIQRTQQEDSAVYLCASSLARVGNEQYFGPGTRLTVT.